The 30 T cell receptor beta chains given below trace back to one sample, sequenced in a study of T cells in tuberculosis. TCRdb keeps only in-frame clones here, not all; method: immunoSEQ multiplex PCR. The table includes 25,000 to 35,000 clones, 95% to 96% detected once. Sequenced: PBMCs. These receptors were taken from a donor aged 10 to 29 with latent tuberculosis or without tuberculosis infection.

The genes are TRBV5-1 and TRBJ1-1; 7 bases agree with TRBD1. The CDR3 is 14 residues long. Germline values: CDR1 SGHRS, CDR2 YFSETQ. With 3 bases clipped from V and 1 base from J, the junction kept 3 bases outside the gene matches. The CDR3 sequence is CASSWGDRNTEAFF. The CDR3, as DNA: TGCGCCAGCAGCTGGGGGGACAGGAACACTGAAGCTTTCTTT.

Regarding this clone: One end of the junction varies from germline; a read error may be responsible. This chain joins TRBV6-1 and TRBJ1-1; 7 bases agree with TRBD1. The CDR3 totals 14 residues. Germline V gives CDR1 MNHNS, CDR2 SASEGT. CDR3 sequence reads: CASSETGALGPPSF. The CDR3 DNA is TGTGCCAGCAGTGAAACAGGGGCGTTGGGTCCACCTTCCTTT.

The chain employs TRBV2 and TRBJ2-5, with 8 bases lining up with TRBD1. The CDR3 runs to 13 residues. V lost 7 bases to trimming and J lost 7 bases; unmatched junction nucleotides: 8. Looked up from germline, CDR1 is SNHLY and CDR2 is FYNNEI. The CDR3 DNA is TGTGCCAGCATCCGCGACAGGGGTGGGACCCAGTACTTC. Translating gives CASIRDRGGTQYF.

The chain uses TRBV19 and TRBJ2-1, with TRBD1 identical over 8 bases. Germline V lookup: CDR1 LNHDA, CDR2 SQIVND (reference sequence). The CDR3 is made up of 14 amino acids. The V segment lost 5 bases and the J segment 6 bases; nucleotides outside the gene matches: 6. The CDR3, as DNA: TGTGCCAGTAGTCTCCAGGACAGGGTCAATGAGCAGTTCTTC. Encoded protein: CASSLQDRVNEQFF.

This clone has only one observation. The chain employs TRBV4-1 and TRBJ1-4; no firm D call. From germline, CDR1 is MGHRA and CDR2 YSYEKL. The CDR3 contains 15 residues. V lost 0 bases to trimming and J lost 4 bases, with 9 bases between them. The CDR3 protein is CASSQDSGSNEKLFF. In nucleotides, the CDR3 is TGCGCCAGCAGCCAAGATTCGGGGAGTAATGAAAAACTGTTTTTT.

The chain combines TRBV7-4 with TRBJ1-3; 7 bases match TRBD1. V was clipped by 3 bases and J by 4 bases; unmatched bases: 3. This CDR3 is 14 amino acids long. Germline V gives CDR1 SGHVT, CDR2 SQSDAQ. The CDR3 DNA is TGTGCCAGCAGCTTTTGGGACAGAGGAAACACCATATATTTT. Its protein is CASSFWDRGNTIYF.

This clone was seen a handful of times. This chain uses TRBV4-3 with TRBJ1-2, with D possibly being TRBD1 (6 bases). V lost 1 base, J lost 7 bases, and 10 bases lay in between. Germline V gives CDR1 LGHNA, CDR2 YSLEER. The CDR3 covers 13 residues. CDR3 bases: TGCGCCAGCAGCCAAGGCAGGGGTTCTGGCTACACCTTC. Translating it yields CASSQGRGSGYTF.

This chain uses TRBV6-6 with TRBJ1-2, with a tentative D call TRBD1 (6 bases). V gave up 5 bases and J gave up 1 base, with 8 bases separating them. CDR3 length: 13 residues. Looked up from germline, CDR1 is MNHNY and CDR2 is SVGAGI (reference sequence). This CDR3 reads CASSGQSNYGYTF. Written as DNA, the CDR3 is TGTGCCAGCAGTGGACAGAGTAACTATGGCTACACCTTC.

This chain connects TRBV14 to TRBJ2-7; no clear D gene. CDR1 and CDR2 (germline): SGHDN, FVKESK. The CDR3 is 12 residues long. V gave up 4 bases and J gave up 3 bases, with 7 bases separating them. The CDR3 region has the DNA TGTGCCAGCAGCCCAACATACTACGAGCAGTACTTC. Residues: CASSPTYYEQYF.

Note on this clone: A read error may account for a junction end that differs from germline. V gene TRBV6-6 combines with J gene TRBJ2-7; the D gene is possibly TRBD2 (6 bases). The CDR3 length is 14 residues. Germline assignment: CDR1 MNHNY and CDR2 SVGAGI (reference sequence). CDR3 protein: CAISPAGPIYEQYF. The CDR3 coding sequence is TGTGCCATCAGTCCCGCGGGGCCAATCTACGAGCAGTACTTC.

The chain has TRBV11-2 and TRBJ1-4; D gene uncertain. CDR1 SGHAT and CDR2 FQNNGV come from the germline V gene. The CDR3 is 12 amino acids. V shed 5 bases and J shed 13 bases, with 14 bases lying between them. CDR3: CASSPVSDLLFF. Written as DNA, the CDR3 is TGTGCCAGCAGCCCTGTCTCCGACTTACTGTTTTTT.

CDR3 residues: CASSSGQGPNTEAFF. In DNA form, the CDR3 reads TGTGCCAGCAGCTCAGGACAGGGGCCTAACACTGAAGCTTTCTTT. The V and J genes are TRBV7-9 and TRBJ1-1; 9 bases agree with TRBD1. This CDR3 contains 15 residues. Germline values: CDR1 SEHNR, CDR2 FQNEAQ (reference sequence). Unmatched junction bases numbered 5, after V lost 4 bases and J lost 2 bases. The full variable domain, in which reference TRBV7-9 and TRBJ1-1 provide the parts outside the CDR3, is DTGVSQNPRHKITKRGQNVTFRCDPISEHNRLYWYRQTLGQGPEFLTYFQNEAQLEKSRLLSDRFSAERPKGSFSTLEIQRTEQGDSAMYLCASSSGQGPNTEAFFGQGTRLTVV.

V gene TRBV5-6 combines with J gene TRBJ2-5; the match to TRBD1 covers 9 bases. The CDR3 is 15 residues long. The junction had 8 bases not matched to a gene; V was cut back by 4 bases and J by 4 bases. CDR1 is SGHDT and CDR2 is YYEEEE in the germline V gene. CDR3 loop: CASSPDRGWAETQYF. The CDR3, as DNA: TGTGCCAGCAGCCCGGACAGGGGCTGGGCAGAGACCCAGTACTTC. The full variable domain, completed using reference TRBV5-6 and TRBJ2-5, is DAGVTQSPTHLIKTRGQQVTLRCSPKSGHDTVSWYQQALGQGPQFIFQYYEEEERQRGNFPDRFSGHQFPNYSSELNVNALLLGDSALYLCASSPDRGWAETQYFGPGTRLLVL.

The count of this clone is one. The V call is TRBV5-6, the J call TRBJ1-3; D is ambiguous. V was clipped by 0 bases and J by 0 bases, with 10 bases between them. Germline V gives CDR1 SGHDT, CDR2 YYEEEE. The CDR3 has 16 amino acids. DNA for the CDR3: TGTGCCAGCAGCTTGGGTCCAGGAACCTCTGGAAACACCATATATTTT. Protein product: CASSLGPGTSGNTIYF.

The gene calls are TRBV19 and TRBJ2-7; D may be TRBD2 (6 bases). The CDR3 has 14 amino acids. Trimming removed 5 bases at V and 7 bases at J, with 18 bases between. CDR1 is LNHDA, CDR2 SQIVND, per germline (reference sequence). CDR3 in amino acids: CASSSPGDYQEQYF. The CDR3 coding sequence is TGTGCCAGTAGTTCACCGGGAGACTATCAGGAGCAGTACTTC.

This clone was seen only a few times. The chain combines TRBV5-4 with TRBJ2-2; no firm D call. The CDR3 consists of 11 residues. Germline V CDR1 and CDR2: SGHNT, YYREEE (reference sequence). The V end lost 4 bases, the J end lost 10 bases, and 8 bases lay between the germline ends. For the CDR3, the DNA is TGTGCCAGCAGCCAGGATAAGGAGCTGTTTTTT. It translates to CASSQDKELFF.

V usage is TRBV6-5 and J usage is TRBJ2-5; D is perhaps TRBD2 (6 bases). Germline CDR1 reads MNHEY; CDR2 reads SVGAGI. V was trimmed by 5 bases and J by 5 bases, leaving 15 bases between them. CDR3 length equals 14 residues. CDR3 region: CASSDPSERETQYF. The CDR3 DNA reads TGTGCCAGCAGTGACCCTAGCGAGCGGGAGACCCAGTACTTC.

This clone was seen a single time. The chain combines TRBV7-2 with TRBJ2-3; D is possibly TRBD2 (7 bases). In germline, CDR1 is SGHTA, CDR2 FQGNSA. Trimming shortened V by 7 bases and J by 3 bases, and 23 bases separated the two germline ends. CDR3 size: 17 residues. The CDR3 DNA is TGTGCCAGCACCGAGCAGCCGGGGGGCGGGGCGACAGATACGCAGTATTTT. Amino acids: CASTEQPGGGATDTQYF.

The rearrangement links TRBV5-5 to TRBJ1-2; no clear D gene. Per the germline V gene, CDR1 is SGHKS and CDR2 is YYEKEE (reference sequence). Trimming stripped 6 bases from V and 4 bases from J, with 13 bases between. The CDR3 is made up of 13 amino acids. As DNA, the CDR3 is TGTGCCAGCAATGTGAGGCCTCTCTATGGCTACACCTTC. This sequence encodes CASNVRPLYGYTF.

DNA for the CDR3: TGTGCCAGCAGCCCCGGACTAGCGGGAGGACCTAAGACGAGAGAGACCCAGTACTTC. Translated, it gives CASSPGLAGGPKTRETQYF. The chain uses TRBV11-2 and TRBJ2-5; TRBD2 matches at 14 bases. Germline assignment: CDR1 SGHAT and CDR2 FQNNGV. This CDR3 comprises 19 residues. The V segment lost 5 bases and the J segment 4 bases; nucleotides outside the gene matches: 15.

The chain joins TRBV10-3 to TRBJ2-3; 9 bases line up with TRBD2. Trimming at V came to 5 bases and at J to 0 bases, leaving 0 bases not matched to a gene. CDR1 and CDR2 (germline): ENHRY, SYGVKD. The CDR3 runs 14 residues. The CDR3 nucleotides are TGTGCCATCAGTCTAGCGGGAAGCACAGATACGCAGTATTTT. It specifies CAISLAGSTDTQYF.

The chain uses TRBV7-3 and TRBJ1-3; D is unclear. This CDR3 spans 14 amino acids. In germline, CDR1 is SGHTA, CDR2 FQGTGA. V lost 3 bases to trimming and J lost 7 bases, with 13 bases between them. CDR3 DNA sequence: TGTGCCAGCAGCTTGGGCCCACCGGGGAACACCATATATTTT. Amino acid sequence: CASSLGPPGNTIYF.

The genes are TRBV27 and TRBJ1-5; the match to TRBD1 covers 7 bases. V was pared by 5 bases and J by 4 bases, with 5 bases of the junction left unmatched. CDR3 length: 14 residues. Germline V gene lookup returns CDR1 MNHEY and CDR2 SMNVEV (reference sequence). CDR3 amino acids: CASSPGTENQPQHF. CDR3 DNA sequence: TGTGCCAGCAGTCCAGGGACAGAGAATCAGCCCCAGCATTTT.

The chain has TRBV6-5 and TRBJ2-5; D gene unclear. The CDR3 spans 14 residues. Germline loops: CDR1 MNHEY, CDR2 SVGAGI. Deletions cut 7 bases from V and 5 bases from J, with 17 bases between. The CDR3 sequence: CASIKVRGVETQYF. CDR3 sequence (DNA): TGTGCCAGCATAAAAGTTCGCGGCGTGGAGACCCAGTACTTC.

The chain is built from TRBV21-1 and TRBJ2-7; the table gives TRBD1 as D, unverified against the DNA. TRBV21-1 constitutes a pseudogene. CDR3 length: 19 amino acids. The CDR3: CARTGGAESASLVSYEQYF. CDR3 nucleotide sequence: TGTGCCAGGACAGGGGGAGCAGAAAGTGCTTCTCTAGTGTCCTACGAGCAGTACTTC.

The J gene is TRBJ2-1, the V gene TRBV10-2; D call uncertain. This CDR3 comprises 12 residues. The V gene's germline CDR1 is WSHSY and CDR2 SAAADI. V was cut by 1 base and J by 9 bases, with 7 bases left in between. Here the CDR3 DNA reads TGCGCCAGCAGTGAGTTTATCTTTGAGCAGTTCTTC. It translates to CASSEFIFEQFF.

This chain joins TRBV9 and TRBJ2-2; D remains unclear. The ends were cut back, 0 bases at V and 1 base at J, with 7 bases in the middle. Germline CDR1 reads SGDLS; CDR2 reads YYNGEE. The CDR3 has 15 residues. The CDR3 coding sequence is TGTGCCAGCAGCGTAGGTCAGGTGAACACCGGGGAGCTGTTTTTT. It yields the protein CASSVGQVNTGELFF.

The chain is built from TRBV9 and TRBJ2-1; TRBD2 aligns across 11 bases. CDR1 SGDLS and CDR2 YYNGEE come from the germline V gene. The CDR3 is made up of 15 amino acids. V was clipped by 4 bases and J by 0 bases; unmatched bases: 0. The CDR3 loop is CASSTSGSSYNEQFF. CDR3 sequence (DNA): TGTGCCAGCAGCACTAGCGGGAGCTCCTACAATGAGCAGTTCTTC.

V gene TRBV19 combines with J gene TRBJ2-1, with 8 bases matching TRBD2. CDR1 LNHDA and CDR2 SQIVND come from the germline V gene (reference sequence). V was clipped by 6 bases and J by 6 bases; unmatched bases: 4. The CDR3 consists of 13 residues. CDR3 residues: CASRPGTSNEQFF. DNA of the CDR3: TGTGCCAGTAGGCCCGGGACTAGCAATGAGCAGTTCTTC.

This clone showed up just a few times. The chain employs TRBV25-1 and TRBJ2-7; 12 bases align to TRBD1. The CDR3 is 16 residues long. Germline CDR1 is MGHDK and CDR2 is SYGVNS. V lost 1 base to trimming and J lost 4 bases; unmatched junction nucleotides: 5. The CDR3 reads CASSELGDRGLYEQYF. For the CDR3, the DNA is TGTGCCAGCAGTGAATTGGGGGACAGGGGGCTTTACGAGCAGTACTTC.